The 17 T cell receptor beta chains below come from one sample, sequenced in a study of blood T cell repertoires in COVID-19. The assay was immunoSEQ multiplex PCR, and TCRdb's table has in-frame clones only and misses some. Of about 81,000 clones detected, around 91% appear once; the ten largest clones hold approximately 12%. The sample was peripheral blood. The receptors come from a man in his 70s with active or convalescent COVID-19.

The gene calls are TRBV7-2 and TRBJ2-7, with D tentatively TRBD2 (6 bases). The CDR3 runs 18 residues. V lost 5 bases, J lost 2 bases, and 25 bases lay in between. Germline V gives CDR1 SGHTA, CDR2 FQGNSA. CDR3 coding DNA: TGTGCCAGCAGCCCCGAACCGGGACTTACTTGGGCCCCCTACGAGCAGTACTTC. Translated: CASSPEPGLTWAPYEQYF.

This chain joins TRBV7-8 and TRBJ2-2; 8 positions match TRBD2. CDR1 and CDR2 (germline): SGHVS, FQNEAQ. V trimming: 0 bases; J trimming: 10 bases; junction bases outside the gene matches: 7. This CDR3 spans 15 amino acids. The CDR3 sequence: CASSLALTGGEELFF. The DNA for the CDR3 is TGTGCCAGCAGCTTAGCGCTAACGGGGGGGGAGGAGCTGTTTTTT.

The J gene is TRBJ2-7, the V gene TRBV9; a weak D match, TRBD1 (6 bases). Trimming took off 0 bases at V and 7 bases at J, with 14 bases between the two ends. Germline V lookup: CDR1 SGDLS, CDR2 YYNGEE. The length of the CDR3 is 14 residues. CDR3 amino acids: CASSVARGEGEQYF. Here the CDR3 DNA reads TGTGCCAGCAGCGTAGCCAGGGGAGAAGGAGAGCAGTACTTC. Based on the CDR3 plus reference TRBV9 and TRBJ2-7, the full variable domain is DSGVTQTPKHLITATGQRVTLRCSPRSGDLSVYWYQQSLDQGLQFLIQYYNGEERAKGNILERFSAQQFPDLHSELNLSSLELGDSALYFCASSVARGEGEQYFGPGTRLTVT.

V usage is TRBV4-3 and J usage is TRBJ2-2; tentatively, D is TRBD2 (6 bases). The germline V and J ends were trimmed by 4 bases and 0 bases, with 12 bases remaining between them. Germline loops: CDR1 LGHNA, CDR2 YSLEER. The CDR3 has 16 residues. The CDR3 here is CASSPPPGANTGELFF. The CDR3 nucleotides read TGCGCCAGCAGCCCGCCCCCGGGGGCGAACACCGGGGAGCTGTTTTTT.

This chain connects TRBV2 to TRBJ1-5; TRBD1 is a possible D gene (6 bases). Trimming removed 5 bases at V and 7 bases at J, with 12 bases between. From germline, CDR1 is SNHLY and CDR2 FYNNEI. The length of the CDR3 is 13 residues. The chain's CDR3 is CASSLTGRQPQHF. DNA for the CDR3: TGTGCCAGCAGTCTGACAGGAAGGCAGCCCCAGCATTTT.

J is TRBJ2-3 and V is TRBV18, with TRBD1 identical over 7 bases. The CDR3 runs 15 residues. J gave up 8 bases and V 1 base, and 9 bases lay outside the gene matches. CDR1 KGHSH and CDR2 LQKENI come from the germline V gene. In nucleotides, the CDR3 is TGTGCCAGCTCACCACAGGGGGCGAGCGATGTTACGCAGTATTTT. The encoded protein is CASSPQGASDVTQYF.

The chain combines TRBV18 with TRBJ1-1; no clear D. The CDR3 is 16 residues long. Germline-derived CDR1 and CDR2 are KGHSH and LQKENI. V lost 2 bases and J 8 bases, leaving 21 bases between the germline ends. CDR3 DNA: TGTGCCAGCTCACCATCACATTCAGGAGGGAATGCGGAAGCTTTCTTT. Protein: CASSPSHSGGNAEAFF.

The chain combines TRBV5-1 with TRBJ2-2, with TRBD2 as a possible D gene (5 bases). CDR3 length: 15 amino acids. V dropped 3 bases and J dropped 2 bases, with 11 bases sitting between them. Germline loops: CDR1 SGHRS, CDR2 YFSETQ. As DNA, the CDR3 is TGCGCCAGCAGCTGGAGTCGGGGAAACACCGGGGAGCTGTTTTTT. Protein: CASSWSRGNTGELFF.

The CDR3 is CATSTGGASEAFF. The DNA of the CDR3 is TGTGCCACCTCGACAGGGGGCGCCTCTGAAGCTTTCTTT. The chain carries TRBV2 and TRBJ1-1; 10 positions match TRBD1. J gave up 6 bases and V 10 bases, and 8 bases lay outside the gene matches. Germline V CDR1 and CDR2: SNHLY, FYNNEI. The CDR3 runs to 13 residues.

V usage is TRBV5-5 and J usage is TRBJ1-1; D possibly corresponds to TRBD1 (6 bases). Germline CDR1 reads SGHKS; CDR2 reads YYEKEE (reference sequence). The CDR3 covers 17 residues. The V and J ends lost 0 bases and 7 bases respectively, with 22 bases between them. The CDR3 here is CASSLAEWTQQGSEAFF. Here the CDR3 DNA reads TGTGCCAGCAGCTTGGCCGAGTGGACCCAACAGGGTAGTGAAGCTTTCTTT.

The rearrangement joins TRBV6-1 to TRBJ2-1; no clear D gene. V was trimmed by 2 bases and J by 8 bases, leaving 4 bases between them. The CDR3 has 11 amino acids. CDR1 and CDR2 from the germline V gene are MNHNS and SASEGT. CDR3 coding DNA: TGTGCCAGCAGTGAATTCTATGAGCAGTTCTTC. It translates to CASSEFYEQFF.

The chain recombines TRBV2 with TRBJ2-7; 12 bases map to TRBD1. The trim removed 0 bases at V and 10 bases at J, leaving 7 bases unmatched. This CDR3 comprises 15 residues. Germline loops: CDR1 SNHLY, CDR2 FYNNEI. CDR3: CASSEAMGQGAPQYF. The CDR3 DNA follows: TGTGCCAGCAGTGAAGCGATGGGACAGGGGGCCCCCCAGTACTTC.

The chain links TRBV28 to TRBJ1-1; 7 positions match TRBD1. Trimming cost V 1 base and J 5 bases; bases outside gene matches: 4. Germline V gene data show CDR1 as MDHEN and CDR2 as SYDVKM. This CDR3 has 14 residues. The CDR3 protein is CASSLLTGRTEAFF. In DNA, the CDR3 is TGTGCCAGCAGTTTATTGACAGGGAGAACTGAAGCTTTCTTT.

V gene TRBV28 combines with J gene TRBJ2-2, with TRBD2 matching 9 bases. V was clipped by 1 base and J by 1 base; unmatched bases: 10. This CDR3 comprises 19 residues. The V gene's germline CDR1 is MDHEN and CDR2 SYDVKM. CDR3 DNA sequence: TGTGCCAGCAGTTTATTAGGACTCGCGGGGGGGATGAACACCGGGGAGCTGTTTTTT. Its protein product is CASSLLGLAGGMNTGELFF.

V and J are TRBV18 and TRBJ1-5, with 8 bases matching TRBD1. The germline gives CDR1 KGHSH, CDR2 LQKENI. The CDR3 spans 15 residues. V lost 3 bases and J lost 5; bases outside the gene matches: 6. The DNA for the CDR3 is TGTGCCAGCTCACCGAGGACAGGGTGGGATCAGCCCCAGCATTTT. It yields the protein CASSPRTGWDQPQHF.

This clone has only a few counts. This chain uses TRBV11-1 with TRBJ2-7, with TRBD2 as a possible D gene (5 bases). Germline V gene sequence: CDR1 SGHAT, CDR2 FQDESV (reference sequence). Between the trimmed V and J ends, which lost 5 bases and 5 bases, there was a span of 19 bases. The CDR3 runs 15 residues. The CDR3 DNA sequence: TGTGCCAGCAGCCCCCCCGCGGGCAGGCGCGACGAGCAGTACTTC. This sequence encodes CASSPPAGRRDEQYF.

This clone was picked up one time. The CDR3 loop reads CASSLGTRGVLGYTF. The CDR3 DNA reads as TGTGCCAGCAGCTTAGGAACCAGGGGGGTGCTTGGCTACACCTTC. The J gene is TRBJ1-2, the V gene TRBV11-2; TRBD1 aligns across 7 bases. CDR1 SGHAT and CDR2 FQNNGV come from the germline V gene. Trimming removed 1 base from V and 7 bases from J; junction bases left unmatched: 9. This CDR3 contains 15 residues.